This T cell receptor (beta chain) was sequenced in a study of T cell responses to AZD1222 COVID-19 vaccine (dated by TCRdb to the early 2020s). Study-level background: AZD1222 recipients given second doses at about 4 weeks or at about 12 weeks were pooled, since spike-specific TCR depth and breadth were not found to differ between the two schedules. TCR sequencing was performed for 230 to 250 trial participants, of whom 200 to 220 were given two doses of AZD1222 and 26 were given two doses of MenACWY control vaccine. Trial participants were enrolled by age into subgroups of 18-55, 56-69 and 70-plus years, and roughly 150, 30 and 60 TCR-sequenced participants, respectively, were included in these subgroups. What the authors observed across the whole study: Nearly half of unique spike-specific TCRs reportedly recognized epitopes outside regions mutated in the B.1.351 and B.1.1.7 variants. Participants were mostly white British, with more females than males. The authors suggested clonal diversity may have been underestimated. The whole spike protein was spanned by vaccine-associated CD4 TCRs, and dominant responses were seen in regions 160-218 and 743-854. Conclusions about previously exposed vaccinees are limited, since just a handful of AZD1222 recipients were seropositive for SARS-CoV-2 at baseline. Because no day 14 peak-response samples were available, the repertoires could be characterized only after the peak T cell response. The 56-69-year group was small, and its depth increase did not reach significance, likely because of low power. After two AZD1222 doses, spike-specific TCR breadth and depth were significantly higher than at day 0 and than in MenACWY recipients.

Reading from cysteine to phenylalanine, the CDR3 counts 16 amino acids. CDR3 DNA only is kept here, 48 bases in frame from base 1. CDR1 SGHTA and CDR2 FQGTGA were looked up in the germline V gene. V is shortened by 5 bases, J by 0 bases, and the region joining them spans 14 bases. The CDR3 regions of human TCRbeta chains were analyzed by immunosequencing. In the paper's pipeline: TCRs in the repertoires were matched against a reference library of SARS-CoV-2-specific TCRs that had been generated with the MIRA antigen-specificity platform. Breadth meant the fraction of unique TCRs that were SARS-CoV-2-associated, whereas depth meant the fraction of total T cells that were SARS-CoV-2-associated. Each spike-specific TCR was assigned to its reactive spike region and to a CD4 or CD8 class using the MIRA data. Log10-transformed breadth and depth values were compared by one-way ANOVA with Sidak's multiple comparisons tests. Held by TCRdb, this immuneACCESS table contains in-frame sequences only and omits some clones. Under half of the omission traces to an unresolved V gene where checked; the cause of the rest is unknown. The V and J calls and clone size were taken over from that table, and D and trimming were inferred from the DNA. For this sample there are around 28,000 clones; around 80% appear just once. Clones ranked in the top ten supply roughly 6.2% of the sample.

In the paper's terms, the time point label means: baseline before first vaccination. Vaccinee samples were obtained from the UK trials COV001 and COV002, which included a single-blind randomized controlled phase 2/3 trial of AZD1222 (ChAdOx1 nCoV-19) in healthy adults. For TCRbeta chain sequencing, PBMC samples from trial participants were taken at day 0 and at day 28 after the second dose. As regards this clone: The specificity of this receptor is unknown. No base quality information exists; no much larger clone differs at one position.

This material consisted of peripheral blood, taken on day 0 of AZD1222 vaccination. The sequence was collected from an adult in good health. Recombination connected TRBV7-3 to TRBJ2-1; the best D guess is TRBD2, with 5 bases matching. The CDR3 sequence is CASSPTAASSYNEQFF. The nucleotide sequence is TGTGCCAGCAGCCCCACAGCGGCCAGCTCCTACAATGAGCAGTTCTTC.